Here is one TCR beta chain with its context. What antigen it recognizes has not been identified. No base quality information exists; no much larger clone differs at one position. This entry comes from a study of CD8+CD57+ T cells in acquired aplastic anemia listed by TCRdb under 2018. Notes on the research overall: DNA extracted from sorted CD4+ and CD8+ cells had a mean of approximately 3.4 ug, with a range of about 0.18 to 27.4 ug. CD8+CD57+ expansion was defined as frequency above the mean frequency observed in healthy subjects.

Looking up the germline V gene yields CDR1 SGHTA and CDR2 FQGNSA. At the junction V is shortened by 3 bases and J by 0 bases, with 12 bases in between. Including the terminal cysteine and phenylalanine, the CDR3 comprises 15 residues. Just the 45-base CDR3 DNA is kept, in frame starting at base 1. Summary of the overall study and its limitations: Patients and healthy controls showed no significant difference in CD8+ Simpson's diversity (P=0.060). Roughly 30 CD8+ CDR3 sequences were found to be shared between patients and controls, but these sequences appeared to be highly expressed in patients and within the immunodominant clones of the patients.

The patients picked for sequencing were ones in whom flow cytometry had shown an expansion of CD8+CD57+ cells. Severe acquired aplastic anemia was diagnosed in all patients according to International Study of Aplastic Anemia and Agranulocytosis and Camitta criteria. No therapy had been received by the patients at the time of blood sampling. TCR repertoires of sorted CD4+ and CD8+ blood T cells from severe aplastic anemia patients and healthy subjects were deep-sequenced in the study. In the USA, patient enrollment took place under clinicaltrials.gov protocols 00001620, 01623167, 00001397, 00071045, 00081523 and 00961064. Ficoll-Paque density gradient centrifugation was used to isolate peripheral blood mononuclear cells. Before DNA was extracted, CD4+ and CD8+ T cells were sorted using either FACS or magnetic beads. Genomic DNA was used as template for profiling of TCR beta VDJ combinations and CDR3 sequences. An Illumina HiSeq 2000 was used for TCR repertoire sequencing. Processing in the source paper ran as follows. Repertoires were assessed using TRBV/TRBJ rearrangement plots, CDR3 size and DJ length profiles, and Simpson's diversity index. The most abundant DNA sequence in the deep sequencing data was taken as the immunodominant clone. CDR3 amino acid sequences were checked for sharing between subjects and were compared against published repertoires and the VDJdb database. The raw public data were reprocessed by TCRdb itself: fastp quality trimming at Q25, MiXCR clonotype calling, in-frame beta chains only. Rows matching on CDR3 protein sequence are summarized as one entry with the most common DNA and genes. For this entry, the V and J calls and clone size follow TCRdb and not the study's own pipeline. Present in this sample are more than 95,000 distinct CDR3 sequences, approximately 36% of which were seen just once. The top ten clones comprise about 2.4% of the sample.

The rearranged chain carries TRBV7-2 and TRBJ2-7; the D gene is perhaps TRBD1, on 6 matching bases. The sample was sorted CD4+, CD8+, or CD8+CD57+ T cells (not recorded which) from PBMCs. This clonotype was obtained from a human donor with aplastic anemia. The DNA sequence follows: TGTGCCAGCAGCTTGGGGACACGGAGCTCCTACGAGCAGTACTTC. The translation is CASSLGTRSSYEQYF.